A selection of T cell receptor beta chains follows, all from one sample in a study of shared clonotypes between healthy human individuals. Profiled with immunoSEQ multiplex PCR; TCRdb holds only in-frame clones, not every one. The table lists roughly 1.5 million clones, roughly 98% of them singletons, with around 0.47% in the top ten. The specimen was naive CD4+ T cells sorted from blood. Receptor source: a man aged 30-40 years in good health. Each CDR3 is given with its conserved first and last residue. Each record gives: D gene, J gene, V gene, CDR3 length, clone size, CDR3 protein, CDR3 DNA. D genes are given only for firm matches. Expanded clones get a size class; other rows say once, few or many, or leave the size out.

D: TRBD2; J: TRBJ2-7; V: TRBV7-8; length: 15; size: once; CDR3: CASSEGLAGIYEQYF; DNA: TGTGCCAGCAGCGAGGGACTAGCGGGGATCTACGAGCAGTACTTC
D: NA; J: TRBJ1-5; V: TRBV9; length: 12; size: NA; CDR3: CASGLGNQPQHF; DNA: TGTGCCAGCGGACTGGGCAATCAGCCCCAGCATTTT
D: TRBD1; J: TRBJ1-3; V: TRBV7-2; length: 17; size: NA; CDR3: CASSLGTARGSGNTIYF; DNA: TGTGCCAGCAGCCTGGGGACAGCGAGAGGCTCTGGAAACACCATATATTTT
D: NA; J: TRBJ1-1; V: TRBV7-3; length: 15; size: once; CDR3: CASSLTRITSTEAFF; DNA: TGTGCCAGCAGCTTAACTCGGATAACGAGCACTGAAGCTTTCTTT
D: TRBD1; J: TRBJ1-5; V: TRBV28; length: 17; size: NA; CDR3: CASSSGTGNPLHQPQHF; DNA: TGTGCCAGCAGTTCAGGGACAGGGAATCCCCTCCATCAGCCCCAGCATTTT
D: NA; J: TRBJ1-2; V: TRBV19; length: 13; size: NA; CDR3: CASSRPGPYGYTF; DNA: TGTGCCAGTAGTCGTCCGGGACCCTATGGCTACACCTTC
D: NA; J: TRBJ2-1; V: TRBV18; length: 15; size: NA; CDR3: CASSPGQGGNNEQFF; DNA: TGTGCCAGCTCACCTGGGCAGGGGGGGAACAATGAGCAGTTCTTC
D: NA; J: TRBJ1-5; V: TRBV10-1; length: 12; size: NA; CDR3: CASSDGNQPQHF; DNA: TGCGCCAGCAGTGATGGCAATCAGCCCCAGCATTTT
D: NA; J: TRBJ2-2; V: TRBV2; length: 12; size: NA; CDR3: CATSGPTGELFF; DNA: TGTGCCACGTCCGGGCCCACCGGGGAGCTGTTTTTT
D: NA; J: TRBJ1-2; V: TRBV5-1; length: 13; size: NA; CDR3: CASNQGGGLGYTF; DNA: TGCGCCAGCAATCAAGGAGGGGGTTTAGGCTACACCTTC
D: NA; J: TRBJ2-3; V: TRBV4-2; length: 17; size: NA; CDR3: CASSQGASATVTDTQYF; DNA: TGTGCCAGCAGCCAAGGGGCTAGCGCGACGGTCACAGATACGCAGTATTTT
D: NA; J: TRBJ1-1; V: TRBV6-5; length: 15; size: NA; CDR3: CASSYARVNSGEAFF; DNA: TGTGCCAGCAGTTATGCCAGGGTGAATTCAGGTGAAGCTTTCTTT
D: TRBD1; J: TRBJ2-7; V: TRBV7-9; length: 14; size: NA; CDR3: CASSRPTGRNEQYF; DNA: TGTGCCAGCAGCCGCCCGACAGGGAGAAACGAGCAGTACTTC
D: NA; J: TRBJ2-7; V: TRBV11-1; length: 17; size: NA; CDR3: CASSLGRPGTDHYEQYF; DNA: TGTGCCAGCAGCTTAGGCCGACCCGGGACCGACCACTACGAGCAGTACTTC
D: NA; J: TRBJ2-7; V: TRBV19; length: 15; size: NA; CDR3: CASSLTALGSYEQYF; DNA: TGTGCCAGTAGTCTAACCGCGCTGGGCTCCTACGAGCAGTACTTC
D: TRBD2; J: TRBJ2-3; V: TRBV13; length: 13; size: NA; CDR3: CASRGLGSDTQYF; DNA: TGTGCCAGCAGGGGACTAGGGTCAGATACGCAGTATTTT
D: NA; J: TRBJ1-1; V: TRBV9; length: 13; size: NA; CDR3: CASSVGLYAEAFF; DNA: TGTGCCAGCAGCGTAGGCTTGTATGCTGAAGCTTTCTTT
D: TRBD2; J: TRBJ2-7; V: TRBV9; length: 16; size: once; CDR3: CASSPRGLARPYEQYF; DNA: TGTGCCAGCAGCCCTCGAGGACTAGCGCGTCCCTACGAGCAGTACTTC
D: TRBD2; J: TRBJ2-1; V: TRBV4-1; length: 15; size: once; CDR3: CASSQTSGSYNEQFF; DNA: TGCGCCAGCAGCCAGACTAGCGGGAGTTACAATGAGCAGTTCTTC
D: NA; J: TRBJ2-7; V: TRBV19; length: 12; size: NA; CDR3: CASSIDRYEQYF; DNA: TGTGCCAGTAGTATAGACCGCTACGAGCAGTACTTC
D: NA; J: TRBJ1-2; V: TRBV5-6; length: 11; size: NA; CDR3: CASSLDYGYTF; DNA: TGTGCCAGCAGCCTAGACTATGGCTACACCTTC
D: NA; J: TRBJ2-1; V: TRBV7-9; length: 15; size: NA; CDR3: CASSIGVASYNEQFF; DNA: TGTGCCAGCAGTATAGGGGTTGCCTCCTACAATGAGCAGTTCTTC
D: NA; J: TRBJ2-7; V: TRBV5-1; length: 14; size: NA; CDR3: CASSLSWGLGEQYF; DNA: TGCGCCAGCAGCTTGTCATGGGGTCTAGGCGAGCAGTACTTC
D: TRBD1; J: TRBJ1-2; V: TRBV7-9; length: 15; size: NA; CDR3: CASSLAGQPIYGYTF; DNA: TGTGCCAGCAGCTTAGCGGGACAGCCAATCTATGGCTACACCTTC
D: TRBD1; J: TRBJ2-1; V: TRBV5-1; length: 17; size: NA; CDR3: CASSPGQGARSYNEQFF; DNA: TGCGCCAGCAGCCCGGGACAGGGGGCGAGATCCTACAATGAGCAGTTCTTC
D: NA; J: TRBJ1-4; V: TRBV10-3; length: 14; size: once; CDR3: CAISESRTDEKLFF; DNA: TGTGCCATCAGTGAGTCGAGGACAGATGAAAAACTGTTTTTT
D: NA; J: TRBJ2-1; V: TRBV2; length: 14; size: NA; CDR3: CASLRDLTYNEQFF; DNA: TGTGCCAGTCTCCGGGACTTAACCTACAATGAGCAGTTCTTC
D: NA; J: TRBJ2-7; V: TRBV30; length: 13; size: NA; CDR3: CAWNSGSSYEQYF; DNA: TGTGCCTGGAACTCGGGTAGCTCCTACGAGCAGTACTTC
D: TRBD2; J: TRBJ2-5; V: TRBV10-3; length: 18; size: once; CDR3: CAISAPRGLAEYQETQYF; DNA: TGTGCCATCAGTGCTCCCCGAGGACTAGCGGAGTACCAAGAGACCCAGTACTTC
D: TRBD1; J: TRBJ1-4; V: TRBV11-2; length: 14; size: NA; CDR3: CASSLGQGDEKLFF; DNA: TGTGCCAGCAGCTTGGGACAGGGGGACGAAAAACTGTTTTTT
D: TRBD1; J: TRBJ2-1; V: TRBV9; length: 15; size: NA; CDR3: CASSARTGDVDEQFF; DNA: TGTGCCAGCAGCGCCAGGACAGGTGATGTCGATGAGCAGTTCTTC
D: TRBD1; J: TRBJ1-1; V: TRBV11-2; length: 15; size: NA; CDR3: CASSKPTGGWTEAFF; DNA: TGTGCCAGCAGCAAACCTACAGGGGGCTGGACTGAAGCTTTCTTT
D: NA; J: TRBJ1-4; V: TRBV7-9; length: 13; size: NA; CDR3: CASRPNEGGKLFF; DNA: TGTGCCAGCAGACCTAATGAAGGTGGGAAACTGTTTTTT